The present T cell receptor (beta chain) was sequenced within a study of beta chain features in type 1 diabetes. Study context: Age, gender and cell yields were alike across patients and healthy donors. Whole-study findings and limits: Among patients with Type 1 diabetes, TCRB CDR3s were moderately but significantly shorter in every one of the four CD4+ subsets.

The CDR3 extends over 13 amino acids. Trimming removed 3 bases at V and 6 bases at J, with 9 bases between. The germline CDR1 and CDR2 sequences are SGHTA and FQGNSA. Expressed TCRB transcripts got sequenced, as all isolated RNA was reverse transcribed. Assay: immunoSEQ multiplex PCR; the TCRdb copy retains only in-frame clones and omits some. The table lists 350,000 to 450,000 clones, over 9.5% of them singletons. This clone was detected only a few times. Its antigen is not known. The rearrangement uses TRBV7-2 and TRBJ1-5, with a tentative D call TRBD1 (5 bases). The sequence came from a woman between 18 and 30 years old with type 1 diabetes. Sequencing used naive CD4+ T cells from blood. DNA of the CDR3: TGTGCCAGCAGCTTCGGCAGGGTTCAGCCCCAGCATTTT. Translated: CASSFGRVQPQHF.